This passage covers 3 T cell receptor beta chains from one sample sequenced in a study of T cells in Graves' hyperthyroidism and ophthalmopathy. What was amplified from RNA transcripts were TCR beta CDR3 regions. An initial round of RT-PCR targeting the TCR CDR3 relied on the HTBI primer set. Each CDR3 protein gets one entry after TCRdb re-called the multiplex PCR reads with MiXCR. The table includes 700,000 to 950,000 distinct CDR3 sequences, about 35% detected once. The sequencing input was blood. These receptors originate from a middle-aged woman with Graves' hyperthyroidism.

This clonotype was counted a few times. This chain joins TRBV11-3 and TRBJ1-2; 7 nucleotides align to TRBD1. Trimming cost V 4 bases and J 8 bases; bases outside gene matches: 22. CDR1 is SGHNT, CDR2 YENEEA, per germline. CDR3 length: 18 amino acids. The chain's CDR3 is CASSSYGGETGRVEGYTF. The CDR3 DNA reads TGTGCCAGCAGCTCATACGGCGGGGAGACAGGGCGGGTCGAGGGCTACACCTTC.

The gene calls are TRBV5-6 and TRBJ1-1, with D unresolved. CDR3 length: 15 residues. Germline V lookup: CDR1 SGHDT, CDR2 YYEEEE. Trimming removed 7 bases from V and 0 bases from J, with 16 bases in between. This CDR3 is CASSIRGLMNTEAFF. Written as DNA, the CDR3 is TGTGCCAGCTCAATCCGAGGGCTGATGAACACTGAAGCTTTCTTT.

The chain joins TRBV7-8 to TRBJ2-3, with D possibly TRBD2 on 6 matching bases. This CDR3 comprises 14 residues. V lost 8 bases and J 1 base, leaving 13 bases between the germline ends. Per germline, CDR1 SGHVS and CDR2 FQNEAQ. CDR3 DNA sequence: TGTGCCAGCCTGGCAAAGCGGGGCACAGATACGCAGTATTTT. It yields the protein CASLAKRGTDTQYF.